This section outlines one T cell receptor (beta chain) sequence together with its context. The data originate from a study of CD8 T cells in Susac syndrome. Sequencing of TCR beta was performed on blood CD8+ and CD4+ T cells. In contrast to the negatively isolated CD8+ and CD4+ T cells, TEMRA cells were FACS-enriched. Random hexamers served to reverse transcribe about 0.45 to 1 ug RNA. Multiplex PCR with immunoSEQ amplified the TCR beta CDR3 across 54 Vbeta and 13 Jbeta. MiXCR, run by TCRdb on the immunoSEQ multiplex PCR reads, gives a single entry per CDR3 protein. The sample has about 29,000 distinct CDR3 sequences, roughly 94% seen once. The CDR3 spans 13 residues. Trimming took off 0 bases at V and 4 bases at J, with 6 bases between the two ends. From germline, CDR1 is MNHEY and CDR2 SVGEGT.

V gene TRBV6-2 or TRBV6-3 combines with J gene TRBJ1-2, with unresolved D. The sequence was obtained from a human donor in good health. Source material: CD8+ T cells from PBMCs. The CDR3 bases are TGTGCCAGCAGTTACTCCCTTCTCTATGGCTACACCTTC. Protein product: CASSYSLLYGYTF.